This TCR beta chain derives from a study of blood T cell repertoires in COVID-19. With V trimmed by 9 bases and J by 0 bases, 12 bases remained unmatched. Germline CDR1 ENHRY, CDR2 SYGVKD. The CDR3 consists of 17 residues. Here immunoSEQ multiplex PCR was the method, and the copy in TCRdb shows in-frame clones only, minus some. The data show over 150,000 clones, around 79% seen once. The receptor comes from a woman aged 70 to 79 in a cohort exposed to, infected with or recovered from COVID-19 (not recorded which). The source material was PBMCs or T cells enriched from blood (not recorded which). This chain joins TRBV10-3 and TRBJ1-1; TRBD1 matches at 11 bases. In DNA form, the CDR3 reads TGTGCCATTACGACCGGGACAGGGGGTCTGATGAACACTGAAGCTTTCTTT. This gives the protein CAITTGTGGLMNTEAFF.